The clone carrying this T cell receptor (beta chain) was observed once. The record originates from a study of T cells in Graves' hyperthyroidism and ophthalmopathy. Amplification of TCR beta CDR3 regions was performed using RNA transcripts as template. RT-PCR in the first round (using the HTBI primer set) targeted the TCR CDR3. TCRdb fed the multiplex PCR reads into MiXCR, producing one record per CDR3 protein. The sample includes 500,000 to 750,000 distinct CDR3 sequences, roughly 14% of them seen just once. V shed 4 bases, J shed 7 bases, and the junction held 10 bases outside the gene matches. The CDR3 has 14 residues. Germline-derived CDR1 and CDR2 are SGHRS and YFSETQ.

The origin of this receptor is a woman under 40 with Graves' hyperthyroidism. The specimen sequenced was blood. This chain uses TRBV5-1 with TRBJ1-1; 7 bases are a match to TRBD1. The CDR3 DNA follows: TGCGCCAGCAGCACGGAGGGACAGTATAGTGAAGCTTTCTTT. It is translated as CASSTEGQYSEAFF.